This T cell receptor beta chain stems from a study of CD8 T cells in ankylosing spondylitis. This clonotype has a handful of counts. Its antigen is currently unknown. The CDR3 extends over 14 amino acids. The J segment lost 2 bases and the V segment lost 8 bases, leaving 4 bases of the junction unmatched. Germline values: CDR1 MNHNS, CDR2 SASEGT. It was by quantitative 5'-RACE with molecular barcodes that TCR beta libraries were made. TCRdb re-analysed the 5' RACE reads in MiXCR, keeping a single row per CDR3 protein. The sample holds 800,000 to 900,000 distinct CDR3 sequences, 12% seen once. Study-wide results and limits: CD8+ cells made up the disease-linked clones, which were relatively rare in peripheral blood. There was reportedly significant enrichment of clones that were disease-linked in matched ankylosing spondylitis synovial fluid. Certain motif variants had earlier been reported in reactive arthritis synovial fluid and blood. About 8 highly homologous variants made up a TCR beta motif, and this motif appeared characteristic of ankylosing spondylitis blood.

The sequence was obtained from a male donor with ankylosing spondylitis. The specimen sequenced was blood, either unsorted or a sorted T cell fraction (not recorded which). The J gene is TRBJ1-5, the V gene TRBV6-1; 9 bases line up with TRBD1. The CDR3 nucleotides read TGTGCCAGCGGGGACAGGGAGGGCAATCAGCCCCAGCATTTT. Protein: CASGDREGNQPQHF.